The 32 T cell receptor beta chains given below trace back to one sample, sequenced in a study of blood T cell repertoires in COVID-19. Here immunoSEQ multiplex PCR was the method, and the copy in TCRdb shows in-frame clones only, minus some. The top ten clones hold 0.6% of a sample with around 450,000 clones, about 90% of them seen once. Sample: PBMCs or T cells enriched from blood (not recorded which). The receptor set was obtained from a man aged 18 to 29 who had recovered from COVID-19.

The CDR3 DNA sequence: TGTGCCAGCAGCCAAAACCGGGACAGGGTGCGGGGCTACACCTTC. Its translation is CASSQNRDRVRGYTF. The chain combines TRBV4-2 with TRBJ1-2; 9 bases are shared with TRBD1. Germline lookup yields CDR1 LGHNA and CDR2 YNFKEQ. CDR3 length: 15 residues. Germline trimming cut 2 bases from V and 8 bases from J; bases unmatched to any gene: 9.

DNA of the CDR3: TGTGCCAGCAGCTTGTTCGATAGCGGGAGTGAGACCCAGTACTTC. Protein: CASSLFDSGSETQYF. The gene calls are TRBV5-6 and TRBJ2-5, with 9 bases lining up with TRBD2. The CDR3 has 15 residues. CDR1 and CDR2 from the germline V gene are SGHDT and YYEEEE. J lost 5 bases, V lost 1 base, and 6 bases had no gene match.

Details on this clone: One end of the junction fails to match germline, which may point to a read error. This chain joins TRBV2 and TRBJ1-5; TRBD1 agrees at 9 bases. Germline assignment: CDR1 SNHLY and CDR2 FYNNEI. This CDR3 has 14 residues. The CDR3 protein is CASNERDRDQPQHF. DNA for the CDR3: TGTGCCAGCAATGAAAGGGACAGGGATCAGCCCCAGCATTTT.

This chain links TRBV2 with TRBJ1-2; perhaps TRBD1 as D (5 bases). Germline lookup yields CDR1 SNHLY and CDR2 FYNNEI. V was pared by 6 bases and J by 2 bases, with 10 bases between. This CDR3 has 13 amino acids. As DNA, the CDR3 is TGTGCCAGCAGCCGACAGCAAAACTATGGCTACACCTTC. It encodes CASSRQQNYGYTF.

The sample holds one count of this clone. The chain carries TRBV28 and TRBJ1-6; no definite D call. Germline CDR1 reads MDHEN; CDR2 reads SYDVKM. Trimming removed 6 bases at V and 5 bases at J, with 11 bases between. The CDR3 has 14 amino acids. CDR3 region: CASSSTGDNSPLHF. The CDR3 coding sequence is TGTGCCAGCAGCTCCACGGGAGATAATTCACCCCTCCACTTT.

The chain uses TRBV11-1 and TRBJ1-4, with 9 bases matching TRBD1. Per germline, CDR1 SGHAT and CDR2 FQDESV (reference sequence). Trimming removed 5 bases from V and 1 base from J; junction bases left unmatched: 5. The CDR3 extends over 16 amino acids. CDR3 loop: CASSISTGGTNEKLFF. CDR3 DNA: TGTGCCAGCAGCATTTCGACAGGGGGAACTAATGAAAAACTGTTTTTT.

The chain couples TRBV4-1 to TRBJ2-1; 7 nucleotides line up with TRBD1. Germline CDR1 and CDR2: MGHRA and YSYEKL. V was pared by 0 bases and J by 6 bases, with 2 bases of the junction left unmatched. This CDR3 spans 14 amino acids. CDR3 coding DNA: TGCGCCAGCAGCCAAGAGACAGGGATCAATGAGCAGTTCTTC. It yields the protein CASSQETGINEQFF.

This clone was counted a single time. This chain links TRBV10-3 with TRBJ1-4; possible D gene TRBD1, 6 bases. The CDR3 is made up of 14 amino acids. The germline V gene has CDR1 ENHRY and CDR2 SYGVKD. Trimming removed 6 bases at V and 7 bases at J, with 15 bases between. The CDR3 sequence: CAIRNPGEGEKLFF. DNA for the CDR3: TGTGCCATCAGAAATCCAGGGGAGGGTGAAAAACTGTTTTTT.

The CDR3 loop is CSASRGQSEQPQHF. The CDR3 DNA reads as TGCAGTGCTAGTAGAGGACAGAGCGAACAGCCCCAGCATTTT. The chain combines TRBV20-1 with TRBJ1-5, with a weak D call TRBD1 (6 bases). Germline lookup yields CDR1 DFQATT and CDR2 SNEGSKA (reference sequence). CDR3 length equals 14 residues. V lost 3 bases, J lost 7 bases, and 16 bases lay in between.

The rearrangement joins TRBV19 to TRBJ1-2, with 7 bases that match TRBD1. Germline V gene sequence: CDR1 LNHDA, CDR2 SQIVND (reference sequence). With 5 bases clipped from V and 3 bases from J, the junction kept 3 bases outside the gene matches. There are 13 residues in the CDR3. The CDR3 bases are TGTGCCAGTAGTGGGGACAGAGACTATGGCTACACCTTC. As protein: CASSGDRDYGYTF.

V usage is TRBV7-2 and J usage is TRBJ1-6; D not resolved. The V end was cut by 5 bases, the J end by 2 bases, with 13 bases between. There are 16 residues in the CDR3. Germline CDR1 SGHTA, CDR2 FQGNSA. The CDR3 is CASSVHTAPYNSPLHF. The CDR3 DNA reads TGTGCCAGCAGCGTTCACACCGCACCCTATAATTCACCCCTCCACTTT. Combining the CDR3 with reference TRBV7-2 and TRBJ1-6 gives the whole variable domain GAGVSQSPSNKVTEKGKDVELRCDPISGHTALYWYRQSLGQGLEFLIYFQGNSAPDKSGLPSDRFSAERTGGSVSTLTIQRTQQEDSAVYLCASSVHTAPYNSPLHFGNGTRLTVT.

This chain joins TRBV5-6 and TRBJ2-1; D unclear. This CDR3 is built from 15 residues. The germline V and J ends were trimmed by 4 bases and 0 bases, with 11 bases remaining between them. The germline gives CDR1 SGHDT, CDR2 YYEEEE. CDR3 sequence: CASSLDPSSYNEQFF. Here the CDR3 DNA reads TGTGCCAGCAGCCTCGACCCTAGCTCCTACAATGAGCAGTTCTTC.

This clone showed up just once. The chain combines TRBV27 with TRBJ2-1; D is possibly TRBD2 (6 bases). This CDR3 has 14 amino acids. V lost 4 bases and J 10 bases, leaving 17 bases between the germline ends. Germline assignment: CDR1 MNHEY and CDR2 SMNVEV (reference sequence). CDR3 nucleotide sequence: TGTGCCAGCAGTTGGAGGGACTCCCCCGGGGAGCAGTTCTTC. Its protein product is CASSWRDSPGEQFF.

The CDR3 here is CASRLRTGRNNSPLHF. DNA of the CDR3: TGTGCCAGCAGGCTAAGGACAGGGCGAAATAATTCACCCCTCCACTTT. The V and J genes are TRBV3-1 (or the pseudogene TRBV3-2) and TRBJ1-6, with 8 nucleotides matching TRBD1. Germline CDR1 is LGHDT and CDR2 is YNNKEL (reference sequence). The trim removed 6 bases at V and 5 bases at J, leaving 9 bases unmatched. The length of the CDR3 is 16 residues.

The chain links TRBV7-2 to TRBJ2-5; 7 nucleotides match TRBD1. The CDR3 extends over 15 amino acids. J lost 5 bases, V lost 1 base, and 7 bases had no gene match. Germline V gene lookup returns CDR1 SGHTA and CDR2 FQGNSA. For the CDR3, the DNA is TGTGCCAGCAGCTTAGGGGACAGTTCGGGGGAGACCCAGTACTTC. Its translation is CASSLGDSSGETQYF. Full variable domain (outside the CDR3, taken from reference TRBV7-2 and TRBJ2-5): GAGVSQSPSNKVTEKGKDVELRCDPISGHTALYWYRQSLGQGLEFLIYFQGNSAPDKSGLPSDRFSAERTGGSVSTLTIQRTQQEDSAVYLCASSLGDSSGETQYFGPGTRLLVL.

The genes are TRBV11-2 and TRBJ2-7; D is possibly TRBD1 (5 bases). CDR1 is SGHAT and CDR2 is FQNNGV in the germline V gene. The germline V and J ends were trimmed by 5 bases and 2 bases, with 13 bases remaining between them. The CDR3 sequence is 14 residues long. The CDR3 bases are TGTGCCAGCAGCGCCAGTAGGGGCCCCTACGAGCAGTACTTC. It yields the protein CASSASRGPYEQYF. The full variable domain, in which reference TRBV11-2 and TRBJ2-7 provide the parts outside the CDR3, is EAGVAQSPRYKIIEKRQSVAFWCNPISGHATLYWYQQILGQGPKLLIQFQNNGVVDDSQLPKDRFSAERLKGVDSTLKIQPAKLEDSAVYLCASSASRGPYEQYFGPGTRLTVT.

This clone was seen only once. The chain joins TRBV5-1 to TRBJ2-5, with 7 bases lining up with TRBD1. This CDR3 has 14 residues. Germline trimming cut 4 bases from V and 1 base from J; bases unmatched to any gene: 4. Germline-derived CDR1 and CDR2 are SGHRS and YFSETQ. CDR3 sequence: CASSQDRVQETQYF. The DNA of the CDR3 is TGCGCCAGCAGCCAAGACAGGGTCCAAGAGACCCAGTACTTC.

This clone is a singleton in its sample. The gene calls are TRBV18 and TRBJ1-3; a weak D match, TRBD1 (6 bases). The CDR3 sequence is 16 residues long. Trimming left V 3 bases short and J 0 bases short, with 12 bases between. Per the germline V gene, CDR1 is KGHSH and CDR2 is LQKENI. DNA for the CDR3: TGTGCCAGCTCACCGGCCCTGGACAGCTCTGGAAACACCATATATTTT. Translation: CASSPALDSSGNTIYF. Supplemented by reference TRBV18 and TRBJ1-3, the full variable domain reads NAGVMQNPRHLVRRRGQEARLRCSPMKGHSHVYWYRQLPEEGLKFMVYLQKENIIDESGMPKERFSAEFPKEGPSILRIQQVVRGDSAAYFCASSPALDSSGNTIYFGEGSWLTVV.

V usage is TRBV5-1 and J usage is TRBJ2-7; 7 bases fit TRBD2. V shed 2 bases and J 0 bases; nucleotides not matched to a gene: 5. The CDR3 covers 15 residues. CDR1 and CDR2 from the germline V gene are SGHRS and YFSETQ. For the CDR3, the DNA is TGCGCCAGCAGCTTTGAGCGGGGCAGCTCCTACGAGCAGTACTTC. It specifies CASSFERGSSYEQYF.

A word on this clone: The same CDR3 also results from other DNA sequences found in this sample. CDR3 protein: CASSLSGQVYGYTF. The CDR3 nucleotides read TGTGCCAGCAGTTTATCAGGCCAGGTGTATGGCTACACCTTC. This rearrangement joins TRBV27 to TRBJ1-2, with no clear D. Trimming took off 0 bases at V and 5 bases at J, with 10 bases between the two ends. CDR3 size: 14 residues. Germline-derived CDR1 and CDR2 are MNHEY and SMNVEV (reference sequence).

This chain links TRBV19 with TRBJ1-6, with 7 bases that match TRBD1. Germline CDR1 is LNHDA and CDR2 is SQIVND (reference sequence). This CDR3 has 16 amino acids. Trimming removed 5 bases from V and 5 bases from J; junction bases left unmatched: 9. CDR3 DNA: TGTGCCAGTAGTTTTAAGGGGGCGGACCATAATTCACCCCTCCACTTT. It is translated as CASSFKGADHNSPLHF.

J is TRBJ1-2 and V is TRBV5-1, with D possibly TRBD1 on 6 matching bases. The germline V gene has CDR1 SGHRS and CDR2 YFSETQ. This CDR3 spans 15 amino acids. With 2 bases removed from V and 6 bases from J, the gap between germline ends came to 17 bases. Written as DNA, the CDR3 is TGCGCCAGCAGCTTAAGGGCAGGGGACCCGCATGGCTACACCTTC. It encodes CASSLRAGDPHGYTF.

This chain connects TRBV7-9 to TRBJ1-1; 7 bases map to TRBD1. The CDR3 runs to 14 residues. CDR1 and CDR2 from the germline V gene are SEHNR and FQNEAQ (reference sequence). The V gene end was trimmed by 6 bases and the J gene end by 5 bases; junction bases not matched to a gene: 9. The CDR3 protein is CASSHTSGGTEAFF. The CDR3 DNA follows: TGTGCCAGCAGTCACACCTCAGGGGGGACTGAAGCTTTCTTT.

This clone was observed once. The rearrangement links TRBV15 to TRBJ2-7; 8 bases align to TRBD2. The CDR3 length is 15 residues. The germline CDR1 and CDR2 sequences are LNHNV and YYDKDF (reference sequence). J was trimmed by 4 bases and V by 0 bases; bases with no gene match: 5. This chain's CDR3 is CATSRDAGGRYEQYF. The CDR3 region has the DNA TGTGCCACCAGCAGAGATGCGGGGGGTCGTTACGAGCAGTACTTC.

This clone was picked up one time. The J gene is TRBJ1-5, the V gene TRBV4-1, with TRBD1 matching 10 bases. This CDR3 contains 17 residues. The J segment lost 2 bases and the V segment lost 1 base, leaving 5 bases of the junction unmatched. The germline gives CDR1 MGHRA, CDR2 YSYEKL. The CDR3 DNA reads TGCGCCAGCAGCCAAGGGTTCGGGACAGGGGGCAATCAGCCCCAGCATTTT. Amino acid sequence: CASSQGFGTGGNQPQHF.

The gene calls are TRBV27 and TRBJ1-1; D possibly corresponds to TRBD1 (5 bases). The V end lost 6 bases, the J end lost 2 bases, and 13 bases lay between the germline ends. Germline assignment: CDR1 MNHEY and CDR2 SMNVEV (reference sequence). The CDR3 loop spans 14 amino acids. The CDR3 region has the DNA TGTGCCAGCAGACAAACGGGGGATAACACTGAAGCTTTCTTT. The encoded protein is CASRQTGDNTEAFF.

The chain uses TRBV19 and TRBJ2-1; TRBD2 aligns across 9 bases. The trim removed 1 base at V and 8 bases at J, leaving 6 bases unmatched. The CDR3 has 15 residues. Germline V gene sequence: CDR1 LNHDA, CDR2 SQIVND (reference sequence). CDR3 coding DNA: TGTGCCAGTAGTATAGGTAGCGGGAGTCTGGATGAGCAGTTCTTC. Translating gives CASSIGSGSLDEQFF.

The chain uses TRBV6-6 and TRBJ1-2; maybe TRBD1 (5 bases). The CDR3 has 13 amino acids. CDR1 and CDR2 (germline): MNHNY, SVGAGI (reference sequence). Trimming stripped 5 bases from V and 6 bases from J, with 13 bases between. CDR3 in amino acids: CASSPQGRDGYTF. CDR3 DNA: TGTGCCAGCAGTCCCCAGGGCAGGGATGGCTACACCTTC.

The chain recombines TRBV10-3 with TRBJ1-2; D not resolved. V was shortened by 7 bases and J by 4 bases, with 10 bases between the two germline ends. Germline assignment: CDR1 ENHRY and CDR2 SYGVKD. The CDR3 totals 12 residues. The CDR3 DNA follows: TGTGCCATCACCGACTCTATCTATGGCTACACCTTC. Translating gives CAITDSIYGYTF.

This clone was counted a single time. The chain employs TRBV12-2 and TRBJ2-5; the D call of TRBD2 is as the table states it, not checked on the DNA. TRBV12-2 is described as a pseudogene. The CDR3 is 19 residues long. In DNA form, the CDR3 reads TGTGCAAGTCGCTTTATCCCCGAACAGGCTAGCGAGGAACAAGAGACCCAGTACTTC. Residues: CASRFIPEQASEEQETQYF.

The chain links TRBV27 to TRBJ2-7, with TRBD1 as a possible D gene (6 bases). V gave up 0 bases and J gave up 5 bases, with 8 bases separating them. The CDR3 has 13 residues. Germline CDR1 reads MNHEY; CDR2 reads SMNVEV (reference sequence). CDR3 in DNA: TGTGCCAGCAGTTTATCGAGGGGGAACGAGCAGTACTTC. Protein sequence: CASSLSRGNEQYF.

V gene TRBV18 combines with J gene TRBJ1-2; D perhaps matches TRBD1 (5 bases). Between the trimmed V and J ends, which lost 3 bases and 8 bases, there was a span of 22 bases. Germline CDR1 is KGHSH and CDR2 is LQKENI. The CDR3 spans 16 residues. The CDR3 is CASSPNPGGSTKGYTF. For the CDR3, the DNA is TGTGCCAGCTCACCGAACCCGGGGGGTTCGACTAAAGGCTACACCTTC. The full variable domain, in which reference TRBV18 and TRBJ1-2 provide the parts outside the CDR3, is NAGVMQNPRHLVRRRGQEARLRCSPMKGHSHVYWYRQLPEEGLKFMVYLQKENIIDESGMPKERFSAEFPKEGPSILRIQQVVRGDSAAYFCASSPNPGGSTKGYTFGSGTRLTVV.